This T cell receptor beta chain was profiled in a study of human T cells and chemical hapten exposure. Broader study findings: Controls formed significantly fewer large CDR3 similarity clusters than expanded TCRs did. The study found that DPC sensitization did not change TCRs above 1 in 1000 frequency.

Time point described: patch test 1, 2 weeks after DPC sensitization. Treatment denoted: therapeutic diphenylcyclopropenone sensitization with weekly scalp DPC. Donors, patients with alopecia ranging from 18 to 70 years old and judged suitable for DPC, provided samples. This clonotype was counted at least ten times. Its target is not known. V gave up 0 bases and J gave up 0 bases, with 8 bases separating them. Germline V gene data show CDR1 as MGHRA and CDR2 as YSYEKL. The CDR3 is made up of 15 amino acids. Within the library, unique molecular identifiers were attached to each individual cDNA molecule. A single record per CDR3 protein comes from TCRdb applying MiXCR to the RACE reads. This table holds fewer than 500,000 distinct CDR3 sequences, about 4.8% found once.

The sample was whole blood, taken in connection with sensitization to the hapten diphenylcyclopropenone (DPC). The sequence came from a woman between 50 and 59 years old with alopecia areata. Some clones in this sample may be carry-over from other donors' samples. The chain combines TRBV4-1 with TRBJ1-1, with D perhaps matching TRBD1 (5 bases). In DNA, the CDR3 is TGCGCCAGCAGCCAAGAAACAGGAGTGAACACTGAAGCTTTCTTT. It encodes CASSQETGVNTEAFF.